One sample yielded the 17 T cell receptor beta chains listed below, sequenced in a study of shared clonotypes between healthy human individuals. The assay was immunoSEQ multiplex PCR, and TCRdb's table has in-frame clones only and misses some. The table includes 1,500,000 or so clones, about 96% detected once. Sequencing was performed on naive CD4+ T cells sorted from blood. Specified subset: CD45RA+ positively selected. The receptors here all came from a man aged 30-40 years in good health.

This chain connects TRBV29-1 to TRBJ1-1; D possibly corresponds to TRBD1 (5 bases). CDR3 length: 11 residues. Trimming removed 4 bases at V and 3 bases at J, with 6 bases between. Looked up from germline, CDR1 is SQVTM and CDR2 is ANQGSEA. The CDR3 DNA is TGCAGCGTTGCCAGGGACACTGAAGCTTTCTTT. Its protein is CSVARDTEAFF.

CDR3 nucleotide sequence: TGTGCCAGCTCACCACCGGGGACAGGGGTCCGAGGTACGCAGTATTTT. It specifies CASSPPGTGVRGTQYF. V gene TRBV18 combines with J gene TRBJ2-3; 10 bases are a match to TRBD1. The J segment lost 8 bases and the V segment lost 0 bases, leaving 8 bases of the junction unmatched. Germline lookup yields CDR1 KGHSH and CDR2 LQKENI. The CDR3 consists of 16 residues. Supplemented by reference TRBV18 and TRBJ2-3, the full variable domain reads NAGVMQNPRHLVRRRGQEARLRCSPMKGHSHVYWYRQLPEEGLKFMVYLQKENIIDESGMPKERFSAEFPKEGPSILRIQQVVRGDSAAYFCASSPPGTGVRGTQYFGPGTRLTVL.

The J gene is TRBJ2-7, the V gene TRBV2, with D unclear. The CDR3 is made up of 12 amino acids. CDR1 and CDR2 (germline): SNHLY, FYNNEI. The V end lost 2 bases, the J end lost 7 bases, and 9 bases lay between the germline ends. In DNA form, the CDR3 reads TGTGCCAGCAGTGAAATGGTAAGGGAGCAGTACTTC. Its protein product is CASSEMVREQYF.

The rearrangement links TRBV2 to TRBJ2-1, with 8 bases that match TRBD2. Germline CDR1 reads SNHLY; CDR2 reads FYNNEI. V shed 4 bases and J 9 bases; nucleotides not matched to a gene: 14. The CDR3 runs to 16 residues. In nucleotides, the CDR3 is TGTGCCAGCAGTGGACGGGGGGGCGGTGGGGTCAGTGAGCAGTTCTTC. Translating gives CASSGRGGGGVSEQFF.

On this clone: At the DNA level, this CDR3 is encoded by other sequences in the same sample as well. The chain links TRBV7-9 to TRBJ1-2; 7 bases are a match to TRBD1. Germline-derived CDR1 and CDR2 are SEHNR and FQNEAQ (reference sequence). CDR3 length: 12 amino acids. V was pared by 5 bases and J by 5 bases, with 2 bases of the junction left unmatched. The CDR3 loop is CASSTGDYGYTF. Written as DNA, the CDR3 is TGTGCCAGCAGCACAGGGGATTATGGCTACACCTTC.

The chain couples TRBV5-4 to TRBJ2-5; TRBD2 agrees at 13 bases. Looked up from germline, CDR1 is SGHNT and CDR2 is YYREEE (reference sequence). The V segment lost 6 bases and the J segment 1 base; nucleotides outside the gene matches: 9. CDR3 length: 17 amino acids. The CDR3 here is CASKPWGLAGFQETQYF. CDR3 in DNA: TGTGCCAGCAAACCCTGGGGACTAGCGGGGTTCCAAGAGACCCAGTACTTC.

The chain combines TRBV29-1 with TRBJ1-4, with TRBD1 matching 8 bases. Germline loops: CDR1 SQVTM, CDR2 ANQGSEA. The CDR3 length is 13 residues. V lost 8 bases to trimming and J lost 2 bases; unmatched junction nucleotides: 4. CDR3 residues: CSSRTGTNEKLFF. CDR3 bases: TGCAGCTCAAGGACAGGGACTAATGAAAAACTGTTTTTT.

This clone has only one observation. The chain's CDR3 is CASSMASGLSNGYTF. The CDR3 DNA sequence: TGTGCCAGTAGTATGGCTTCGGGACTCTCCAATGGCTACACCTTC. V usage is TRBV19 and J usage is TRBJ1-2; maybe TRBD1 (5 bases). The germline gives CDR1 LNHDA, CDR2 SQIVND (reference sequence). Trimming shortened V by 3 bases and J by 6 bases, and 17 bases separated the two germline ends. This CDR3 region has 15 residues.

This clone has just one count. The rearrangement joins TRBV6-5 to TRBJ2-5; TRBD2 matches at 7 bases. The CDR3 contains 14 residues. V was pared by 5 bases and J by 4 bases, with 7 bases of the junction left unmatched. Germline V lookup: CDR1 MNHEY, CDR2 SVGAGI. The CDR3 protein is CASSRTRGPETQYF. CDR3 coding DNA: TGTGCCAGCAGTAGGACTAGAGGGCCAGAGACCCAGTACTTC.

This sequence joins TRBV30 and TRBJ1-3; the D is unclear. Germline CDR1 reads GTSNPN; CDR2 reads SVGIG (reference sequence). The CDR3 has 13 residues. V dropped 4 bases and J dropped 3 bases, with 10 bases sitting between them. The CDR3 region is CAWNSALGNTIYF. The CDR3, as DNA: TGTGCCTGGAATTCGGCACTTGGAAACACCATATATTTT.

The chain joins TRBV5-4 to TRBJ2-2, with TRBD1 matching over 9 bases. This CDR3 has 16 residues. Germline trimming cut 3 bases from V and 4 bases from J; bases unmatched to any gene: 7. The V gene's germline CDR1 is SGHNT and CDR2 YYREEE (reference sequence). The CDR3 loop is CASSSSGQGLTGELFF. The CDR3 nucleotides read TGTGCCAGCAGCTCCTCGGGACAGGGTCTCACCGGGGAGCTGTTTTTT.

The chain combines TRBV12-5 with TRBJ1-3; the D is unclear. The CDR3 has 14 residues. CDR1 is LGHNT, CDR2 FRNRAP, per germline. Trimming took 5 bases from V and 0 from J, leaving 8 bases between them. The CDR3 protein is CASGASGSGNTIYF. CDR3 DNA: TGTGCTAGTGGTGCGAGTGGCTCTGGAAACACCATATATTTT.

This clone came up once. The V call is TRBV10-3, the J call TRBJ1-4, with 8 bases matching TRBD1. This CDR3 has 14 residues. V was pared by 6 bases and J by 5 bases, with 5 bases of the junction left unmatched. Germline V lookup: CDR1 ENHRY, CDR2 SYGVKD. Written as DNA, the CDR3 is TGTGCCATCAGCTCAGGGGGCTCAAATGAAAAACTGTTTTTT. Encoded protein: CAISSGGSNEKLFF.

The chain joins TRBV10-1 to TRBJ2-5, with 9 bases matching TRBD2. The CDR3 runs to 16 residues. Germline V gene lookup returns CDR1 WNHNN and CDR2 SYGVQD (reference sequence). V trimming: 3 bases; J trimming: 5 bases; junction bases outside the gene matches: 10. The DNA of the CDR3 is TGCGCCAGCAGTGACTGGCGGGAGGGCCGGGGCGAGACCCAGTACTTC. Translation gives CASSDWREGRGETQYF.

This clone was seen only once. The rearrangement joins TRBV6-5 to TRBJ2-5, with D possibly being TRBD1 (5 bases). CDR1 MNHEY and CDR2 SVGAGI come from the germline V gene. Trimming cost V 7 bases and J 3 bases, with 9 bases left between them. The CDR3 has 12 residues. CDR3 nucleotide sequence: TGTGCCAGCAAGGGGTACGAAGAGACCCAGTACTTC. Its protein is CASKGYEETQYF.

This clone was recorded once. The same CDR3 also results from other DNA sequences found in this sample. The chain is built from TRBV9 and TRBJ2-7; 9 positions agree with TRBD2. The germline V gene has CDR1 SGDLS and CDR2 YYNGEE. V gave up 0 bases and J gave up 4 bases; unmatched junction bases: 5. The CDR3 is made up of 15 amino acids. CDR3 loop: CASSVGGSGSYEQYF. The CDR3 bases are TGTGCCAGCAGCGTAGGCGGTAGCGGGAGTTACGAGCAGTACTTC.

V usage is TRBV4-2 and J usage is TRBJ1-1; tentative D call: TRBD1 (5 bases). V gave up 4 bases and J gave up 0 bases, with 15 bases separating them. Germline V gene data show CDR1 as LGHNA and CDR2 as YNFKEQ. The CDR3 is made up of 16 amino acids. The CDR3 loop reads CASSLLVGGMNTEAFF. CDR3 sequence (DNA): TGTGCCAGCAGCCTTCTGGTTGGGGGAATGAACACTGAAGCTTTCTTT.